Shown below are 18 T cell receptor beta chains from a single sample sequenced in a study of control samples from healthy donors and cancer patients. Sequenced by immunoSEQ multiplex PCR; TCRdb stores in-frame clones only, minus some. The sample lists some 87,000 clones, roughly 91% seen once, with 15% to 19% in the top ten. The sample taken for sequencing was blood. These TCRs come from a man aged 25-45 years in good health.

This clone was recorded only once. The chain employs TRBV7-3 and TRBJ2-7; D gene uncertain. The CDR3 loop spans 13 amino acids. The V and J ends lost 5 bases and 7 bases respectively, with 15 bases between them. Germline CDR1 is SGHTA and CDR2 is FQGTGA. The CDR3 reads CASSMGAGVEQYF. The CDR3 coding sequence is TGTGCCAGCAGCATGGGTGCCGGCGTGGAGCAGTACTTC.

V and J are TRBV21-1 and TRBJ1-2; the table's D call, TRBD1, has no DNA check behind it. TRBV21-1 constitutes a pseudogene. The CDR3 totals 14 residues. The CDR3 region is CASTSTGGYYGYTF. The DNA for the CDR3 is TGTGCCAGCACCTCGACAGGGGGCTACTATGGCTACACCTTC.

This chain uses TRBV27 with TRBJ2-5, with 11 bases aligning to TRBD2. CDR1 MNHEY and CDR2 SMNVEV come from the germline V gene (reference sequence). Trimming took 0 bases from V and 5 from J; bases not matched to a gene: 5. The CDR3 sequence is 16 residues long. The CDR3 DNA reads TGTGCCAGCAGTTTATCAACGGGACTAGCGGTGGAGACCCAGTACTTC. As protein: CASSLSTGLAVETQYF.

The sample holds one count of this clone. The CDR3 DNA reads TGTGCCAGCAGCCCAGGGGGACAGGGGACATCCAATCAGCCCCAGCATTTT. This gives the protein CASSPGGQGTSNQPQHF. The chain recombines TRBV27 with TRBJ1-5, with TRBD1 matching over 10 bases. V trimming: 6 bases; J trimming: 3 bases; junction bases outside the gene matches: 11. The length of the CDR3 is 17 residues. CDR1 MNHEY and CDR2 SMNVEV come from the germline V gene (reference sequence).

The chain carries TRBV7-3 and TRBJ1-1; D gene unclear. V dropped 1 base and J dropped 2 bases, with 8 bases sitting between them. Germline V gives CDR1 SGHTA, CDR2 FQGTGA. The CDR3 spans 14 residues. CDR3: CASSLSEANTEAFF. The CDR3 bases are TGTGCCAGCAGCTTAAGTGAGGCAAACACTGAAGCTTTCTTT.

This chain links TRBV19 with TRBJ1-4, with 7 positions matching TRBD1. This CDR3 comprises 16 residues. J was trimmed by 0 bases and V by 4 bases; bases with no gene match: 5. CDR1 is LNHDA and CDR2 is SQIVND in the germline V gene (reference sequence). CDR3 sequence reads: CASSTGGDPTNEKLFF. CDR3 nucleotides: TGTGCCAGTAGTACAGGGGGTGATCCAACTAATGAAAAACTGTTTTTT. Drawing the rest from reference TRBV19 and TRBJ1-4, the complete variable domain is DGGITQSPKYLFRKEGQNVTLSCEQNLNHDAMYWYRQDPGQGLRLIYYSQIVNDFQKGDIAEGYSVSREKKESFPLTVTSAQKNPTAFYLCASSTGGDPTNEKLFFGSGTQLSVL.

This clone was picked up one time. This rearrangement joins TRBV30 to TRBJ1-1; TRBD1 matches at 10 bases. The germline V gene has CDR1 GTSNPN and CDR2 SVGIG (reference sequence). The CDR3 sequence is 15 residues long. With V trimmed by 1 base and J by 4 bases, 6 bases remained unmatched. As DNA, the CDR3 is TGTGCCTGGAGTGCCGGGACAGGGGTACGCACTGAAGCTTTCTTT. This encodes CAWSAGTGVRTEAFF.

V usage is TRBV7-9 and J usage is TRBJ1-5; the match to TRBD1 covers 9 bases. The length of the CDR3 is 16 residues. The J segment lost 3 bases and the V segment lost 1 base, leaving 4 bases of the junction unmatched. Germline-derived CDR1 and CDR2 are SEHNR and FQNEAQ (reference sequence). The CDR3 region is CASSLVTGGHNQPQHF. Here the CDR3 DNA reads TGTGCCAGCAGCTTAGTTACAGGGGGCCACAATCAGCCCCAGCATTTT. Looking up the rest from reference TRBV7-9 and TRBJ1-5 gives the full variable domain: DTGVSQNPRHKITKRGQNVTFRCDPISEHNRLYWYRQTLGQGPEFLTYFQNEAQLEKSRLLSDRFSAERPKGSFSTLEIQRTEQGDSAMYLCASSLVTGGHNQPQHFGDGTRLSIL.

This clone was detected only once. The rearrangement joins TRBV7-6 to TRBJ2-7, with 10 bases aligning to TRBD1. V shed 0 bases and J 2 bases; nucleotides not matched to a gene: 1. Per germline, CDR1 SGHVS and CDR2 FNYEAQ. The length of the CDR3 is 15 residues. For the CDR3, the DNA is TGTGCCAGCAGCTTAGCGGACAGGGGGACCTACGAGCAGTACTTC. Encoded protein: CASSLADRGTYEQYF.

The J gene is TRBJ1-3, the V gene TRBV4-1, with a weak D call TRBD1 (5 bases). V gave up 2 bases and J gave up 0 bases, with 23 bases separating them. This CDR3 spans 20 amino acids. CDR1 and CDR2 (germline): MGHRA, YSYEKL. DNA of the CDR3: TGCGCCAGCAGCCAATTGCATGATCCAGGGCGTCGGGGCTCTGGAAACACCATATATTTT. It yields the protein CASSQLHDPGRRGSGNTIYF.

The rearrangement links TRBV12-3 or TRBV12-4 to TRBJ1-1; TRBD1 matches 8 bases. With V trimmed by 6 bases and J by 1 base, 1 base remained unmatched. The CDR3 extends over 13 amino acids. As DNA, the CDR3 is TGTGCCAGCAGGACAGGGGAGAACACTGAAGCTTTCTTT. Its protein product is CASRTGENTEAFF.

The gene calls are TRBV7-9 and TRBJ1-1, with 7 bases fitting TRBD1. In germline, CDR1 is SEHNR, CDR2 FQNEAQ (reference sequence). Unmatched junction bases numbered 10, after V lost 6 bases and J lost 6 bases. This CDR3 comprises 14 residues. The CDR3 protein is CASSIQGLVAEAFF. CDR3 bases: TGTGCCAGCAGTATACAGGGGTTGGTCGCTGAAGCTTTCTTT. Combining the CDR3 with reference TRBV7-9 and TRBJ1-1 gives the whole variable domain DTGVSQNPRHKITKRGQNVTFRCDPISEHNRLYWYRQTLGQGPEFLTYFQNEAQLEKSRLLSDRFSAERPKGSFSTLEIQRTEQGDSAMYLCASSIQGLVAEAFFGQGTRLTVV.

The rearrangement joins TRBV25-1 to TRBJ2-3; D remains unclear. The V and J ends lost 0 bases and 2 bases respectively, with 0 bases between them. The length of the CDR3 is 12 residues. Germline assignment: CDR1 MGHDK and CDR2 SYGVNS. CDR3 bases: TGTGCCAGCAGTGAATACACAGATACGCAGTATTTT. Residues: CASSEYTDTQYF.

The genes are TRBV4-3 and TRBJ1-1; D remains ambiguous. Germline V CDR1 and CDR2: LGHNA, YSLEER. Between the trimmed V and J ends, which lost 0 bases and 1 base, there was a span of 9 bases. This CDR3 contains 15 residues. DNA for the CDR3: TGCGCCAGCAGCCAAGATCTAGGACCGAACACTGAAGCTTTCTTT. This sequence encodes CASSQDLGPNTEAFF.

This chain uses TRBV28 with TRBJ2-7; possible D gene TRBD2, 5 bases. This CDR3 region has 13 residues. CDR1 is MDHEN, CDR2 SYDVKM, per germline. Trimming stripped 8 bases from V and 4 bases from J, with 15 bases between. CDR3 sequence (DNA): TGTGCCAGCCAGGTAGGAGGAAGATACGAGCAGTACTTC. It encodes CASQVGGRYEQYF.

The chain employs TRBV6-4 and TRBJ1-3; D remains ambiguous. The germline V gene has CDR1 MRHNA and CDR2 SNTAGT. V lost 4 bases to trimming and J lost 2 bases, with 12 bases between them. CDR3 length equals 15 residues. The CDR3, as DNA: TGTGCCAGCAGTGGTTATACTCGGGCTGGAAACACCATATATTTT. Translating it yields CASSGYTRAGNTIYF.

V usage is TRBV11-2 and J usage is TRBJ1-5; perhaps TRBD1 as D (5 bases). Germline values: CDR1 SGHAT, CDR2 FQNNGV. V dropped 0 bases and J dropped 3 bases, with 9 bases sitting between them. The CDR3 runs 15 residues. The CDR3 loop reads CASSLETGFNQPQHF. CDR3 DNA sequence: TGTGCCAGCAGCTTAGAAACAGGATTCAATCAGCCCCAGCATTTT.

The chain recombines TRBV12-3 or TRBV12-4 with TRBJ2-7; possible D gene TRBD1, 6 bases. The germline V and J ends were trimmed by 6 bases and 5 bases, with 14 bases remaining between them. The CDR3 is made up of 13 amino acids. CDR3 nucleotide sequence: TGTGCCAGCAGAAACGACAGGTCCCACGAGCAGTACTTC. It codes for CASRNDRSHEQYF.